Below are 3 T cell receptor beta chains sequenced from a single sample in a study of T cells after yellow fever vaccination. TCRdb called the 5' RACE reads again in MiXCR, with one record for every CDR3 protein. Of 100,000 to 150,000 distinct CDR3 sequences listed, more than 6% are singletons. Material: CD4+ T cells sorted from PBMCs, obtained around 10 days after the first yellow fever vaccination. The origin of the receptors is a man aged 18 to 29 who received the YFV17D yellow fever vaccine.

This clonotype was detected ten times or more. The J gene is TRBJ2-2, the V gene TRBV5-4, with TRBD1 matching over 11 bases. The CDR3 consists of 15 residues. Germline CDR1 SGHNT, CDR2 YYREEE (reference sequence). Trimming cost V 4 bases and J 5 bases; bases outside gene matches: 4. The CDR3 DNA sequence: TGTGCCAGCAGCGCCGGGACAGGGGGGACCGGGGAGCTGTTTTTT. Translated, it gives CASSAGTGGTGELFF. Filled out from reference TRBV5-4 and TRBJ2-2, the complete variable domain reads ETGVTQSPTHLIKTRGQQVTLRCSSQSGHNTVSWYQQALGQGPQFIFQYYREEENGRGNFPPRFSGLQFPNYSSELNVNALELDDSALYLCASSAGTGGTGELFFGEGSRLTVL.

In its sample, this clonotype was seen a few times. The DNA is omitted, as the CDR3 cannot be located on it reliably, and the CDR3 follows TCRdb's listing. The chain is built from TRBV11-3 and TRBJ1-3. Germline V gene sequence: CDR1 SGHNT, CDR2 YENEEA. The CDR3 spans 15 amino acids, including both terminal residues. The CDR3: CASSSSTGSGNTIYF.

This clonotype occurred a few times. The chain combines TRBV18 with TRBJ2-7; 9 positions agree with TRBD2. The CDR3 length is 14 residues. Germline assignment: CDR1 KGHSH and CDR2 LQKENI. Trimming removed 3 bases from V and 5 bases from J; junction bases left unmatched: 5. This chain's CDR3 is CASSPEAGGDEQYF. The CDR3 DNA reads as TGTGCCAGCTCACCGGAAGCGGGGGGCGACGAGCAGTACTTC. The full variable domain, rest sourced from reference TRBV18 and TRBJ2-7, is NAGVMQNPRHLVRRRGQEARLRCSPMKGHSHVYWYRQLPEEGLKFMVYLQKENIIDESGMPKERFSAEFPKEGPSILRIQQVVRGDSAAYFCASSPEAGGDEQYFGPGTRLTVT.